This T cell receptor (beta chain) was sequenced during a study of T cell clonotyping in hematopoietic cell transplantation. The CDR3 runs to 15 residues. The germline V and J ends were trimmed by 0 bases and 1 base, with 10 bases remaining between them. Germline V lookup: CDR1 SGHRS, CDR2 YFSETQ. Generated by immunoSEQ multiplex PCR, the TCRdb table keeps only in-frame clones and is missing some. Among 49,000 or so clones listed, roughly 80% were seen once. The time point: recipient sample about 28 days before transplant, after cytoreduction. This specimen consisted of peripheral blood mononuclear cells, obtained before stem cell transplant. The TCR originated in a man aged 55 to 70 with myelodysplastic syndrome. Some clones in this sample may be carry-over from other donors' samples. The genes are TRBV5-1 and TRBJ1-1; D not resolved. CDR3 protein: CASSLGRTRNTEAFF. CDR3 DNA sequence: TGCGCCAGCAGCTTGGGGCGGACCCGGAACACTGAAGCTTTCTTT.